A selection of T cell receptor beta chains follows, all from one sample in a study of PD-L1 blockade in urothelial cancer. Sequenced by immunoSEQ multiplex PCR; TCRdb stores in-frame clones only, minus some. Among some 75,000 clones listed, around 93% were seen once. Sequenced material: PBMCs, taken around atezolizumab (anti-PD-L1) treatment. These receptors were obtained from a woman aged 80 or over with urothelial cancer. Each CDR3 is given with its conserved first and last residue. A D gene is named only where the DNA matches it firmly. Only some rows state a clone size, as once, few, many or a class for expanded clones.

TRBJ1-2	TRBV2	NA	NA	CASSEAPSGYTF	TGTGCCAGCAGTGAAGCTCCTTCGGGCTACACCTTC
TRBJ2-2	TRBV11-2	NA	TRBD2	CASSLVAGGLNTGELFF	TGTGCCAGCAGCTTAGTTGCGGGGGGCCTTAACACCGGGGAGCTGTTTTTT
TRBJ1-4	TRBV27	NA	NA	CASSLHKQGREKLFF	TGTGCCAGCAGCTTACATAAACAGGGACGGGAAAAACTGTTTTTT
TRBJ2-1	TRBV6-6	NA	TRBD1	CASSLRDRGPSEQFF	TGTGCCAGCAGTCTCAGGGACAGGGGGCCGAGTGAGCAGTTCTTC
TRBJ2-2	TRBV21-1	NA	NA	CASSKAQLAGPTGELFF	TGTGCCAGCAGCAAAGCGCAACTAGCGGGACCCACCGGGGAGCTGTTTTTT
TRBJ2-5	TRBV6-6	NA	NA	CASSYSPAAQETQYF	TGTGCCAGCAGTTACTCTCCAGCGGCCCAAGAGACCCAGTACTTC
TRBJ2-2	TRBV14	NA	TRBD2	CASSQDWAGLAGISGELFF	TGTGCCAGCAGCCAAGACTGGGCAGGACTAGCAGGCATATCCGGGGAGCTGTTTTTT
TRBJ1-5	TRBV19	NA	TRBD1	CASSPYGTASNQPQHF	TGTGCCAGTAGTCCATACGGGACAGCTAGCAATCAGCCCCAGCATTTT
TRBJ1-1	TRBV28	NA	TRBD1	CASRSITGGIRAFF	TGTGCCAGCAGATCAATAACAGGGGGGATACGGGCTTTCTTT
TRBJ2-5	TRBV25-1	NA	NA	CASSLPGLETQYF	TGTGCCAGCAGTCTCCCCGGACTCGAGACCCAGTACTTC
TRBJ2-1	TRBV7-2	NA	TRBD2	CASSLLASGSLNEQFF	TGTGCCAGCAGCTTATTGGCTAGCGGGAGTCTTAATGAGCAGTTCTTC
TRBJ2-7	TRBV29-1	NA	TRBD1	CSAYPGTGVNEQYF	TGCAGCGCCTACCCGGGGACAGGGGTTAACGAGCAGTACTTC
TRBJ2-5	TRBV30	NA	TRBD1	CAWSVPGQGGETQYF	TGTGCCTGGAGTGTACCGGGACAGGGAGGCGAGACCCAGTACTTC
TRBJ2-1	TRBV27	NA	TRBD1	CASSFEGTGTYNEQFF	TGTGCCAGCAGCTTCGAAGGGACAGGAACCTACAATGAGCAGTTCTTC
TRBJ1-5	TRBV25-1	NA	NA	CASSEFEQPQHF	TGTGCCAGCAGTGAATTTGAGCAGCCCCAGCATTTT
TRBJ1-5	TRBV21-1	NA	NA	CASSGDSSTNPNQPQHF	TGTGCCAGCAGCGGGGACAGCAGCACAAACCCCAATCAGCCCCAGCATTTT
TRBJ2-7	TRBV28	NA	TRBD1	CASSTPSGTGTHEQYF	TGTGCCAGCAGTACACCCTCCGGGACAGGGACCCACGAGCAGTACTTC
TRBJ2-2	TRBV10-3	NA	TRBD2	CAIPRTSPTGELFF	TGTGCCATCCCTAGGACTAGTCCCACCGGGGAGCTGTTTTTT
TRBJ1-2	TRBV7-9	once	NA	CASSIAGVNYGYTF	TGTGCCAGCAGTATAGCAGGGGTGAACTATGGCTACACCTTC
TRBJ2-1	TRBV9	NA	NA	CASSVAGTRMLENEQFF	TGTGCCAGCAGCGTAGCCGGGACAAGGATGCTGGAGAATGAGCAGTTCTTC
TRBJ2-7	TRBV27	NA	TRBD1	CASSSYWNRGYEQYF	TGTGCCAGCAGTTCTTATTGGAACAGGGGATACGAGCAGTACTTC
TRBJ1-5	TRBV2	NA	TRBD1	CASSQGAGSNQPQHF	TGTGCCAGCAGTCAGGGGGCAGGGAGCAATCAGCCCCAGCATTTT
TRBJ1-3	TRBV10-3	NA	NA	CASDGPSGNTIYF	TGTGCCTCTGATGGGCCCTCTGGAAACACCATATATTTT
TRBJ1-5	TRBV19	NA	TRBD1	CASSTTGTGDNQPQHF	TGTGCCAGTAGTACCACCGGGACAGGGGACAATCAGCCCCAGCATTTT
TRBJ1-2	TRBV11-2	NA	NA	CASTRGGGANYGYTF	TGTGCCAGCACCCGAGGCGGGGGAGCTAACTATGGCTACACCTTC